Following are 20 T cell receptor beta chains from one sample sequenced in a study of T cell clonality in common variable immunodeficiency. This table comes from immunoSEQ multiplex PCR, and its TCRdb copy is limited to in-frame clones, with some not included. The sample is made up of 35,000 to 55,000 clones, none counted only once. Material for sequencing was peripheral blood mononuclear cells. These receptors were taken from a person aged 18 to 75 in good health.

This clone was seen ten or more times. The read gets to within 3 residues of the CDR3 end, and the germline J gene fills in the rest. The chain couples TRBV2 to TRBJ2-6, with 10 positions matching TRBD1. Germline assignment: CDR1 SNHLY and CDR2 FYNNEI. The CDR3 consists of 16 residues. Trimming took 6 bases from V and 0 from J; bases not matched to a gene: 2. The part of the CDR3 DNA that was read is TGTGCCAGCAGGAGGACAGGGGGCTCTGGGGCCAACGTC. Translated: CASRRTGGSGANV. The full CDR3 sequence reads CASRRTGGSGANVLTF.

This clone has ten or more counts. The DNA read from the CDR3 is TGTGCCTGGAGTGACTCCGGGACTAGCGGGAGGTTCGACCTCACAGATACG. Protein product: CAWSDSGTSGRFDLTDT. The whole CDR3 sequence reads CAWSDSGTSGRFDLTDTQYF. The rearrangement joins TRBV30 to TRBJ2-3; 15 positions agree with TRBD2. The CDR3 extends 3 residues past the end of the read, so its final part is completed from the germline J gene. The germline V gene encodes CDR1 GTSNPN and CDR2 SVGIG (reference sequence). J lost 2 bases, V lost 1 base, and 13 bases had no gene match. This CDR3 region has 20 residues.

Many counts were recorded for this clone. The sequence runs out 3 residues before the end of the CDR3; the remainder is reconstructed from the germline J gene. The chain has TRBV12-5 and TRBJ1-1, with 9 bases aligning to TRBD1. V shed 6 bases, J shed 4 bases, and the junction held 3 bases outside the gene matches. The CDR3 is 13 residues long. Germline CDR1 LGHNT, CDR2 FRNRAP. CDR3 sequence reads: CASGPDRGTEAFF. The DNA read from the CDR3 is TGTGCTAGTGGCCCGGACAGGGGCACTGAA.

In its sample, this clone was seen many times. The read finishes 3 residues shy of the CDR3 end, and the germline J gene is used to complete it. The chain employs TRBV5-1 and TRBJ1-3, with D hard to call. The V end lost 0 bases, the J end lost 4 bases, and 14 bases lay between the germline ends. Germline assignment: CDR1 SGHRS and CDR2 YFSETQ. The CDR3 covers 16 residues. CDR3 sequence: CASSLASSAVGNTIYF. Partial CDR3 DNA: TGCGCCAGCAGCTTGGCCTCCTCCGCAGTCGGAAACACC.

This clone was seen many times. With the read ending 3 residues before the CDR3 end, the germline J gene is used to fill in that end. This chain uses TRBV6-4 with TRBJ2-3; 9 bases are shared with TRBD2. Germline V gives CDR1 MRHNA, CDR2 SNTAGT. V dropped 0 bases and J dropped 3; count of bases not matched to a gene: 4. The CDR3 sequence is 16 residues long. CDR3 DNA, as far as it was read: TGTGCCAGCAGTGACTCCCCTAGCGGGATAACAGATACG. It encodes CASSDSPSGITDT. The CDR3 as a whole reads CASSDSPSGITDTQYF.

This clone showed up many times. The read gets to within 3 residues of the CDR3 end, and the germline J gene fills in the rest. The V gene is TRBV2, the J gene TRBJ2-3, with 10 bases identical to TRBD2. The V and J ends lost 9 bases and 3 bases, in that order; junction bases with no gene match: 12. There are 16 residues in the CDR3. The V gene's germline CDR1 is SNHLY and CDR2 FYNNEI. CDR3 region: CARRVLASGRTDTQYF. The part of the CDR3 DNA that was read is TGTGCCAGGAGGGTTTTGGCTAGCGGGAGAACAGATACG.

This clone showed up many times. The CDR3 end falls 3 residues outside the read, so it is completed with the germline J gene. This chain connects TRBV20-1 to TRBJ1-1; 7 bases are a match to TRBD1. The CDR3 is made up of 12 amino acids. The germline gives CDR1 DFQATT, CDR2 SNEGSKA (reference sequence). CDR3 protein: CSSTGMNTEAFF. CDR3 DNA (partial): TGCAGCTCGACAGGGATGAACACTGAA.

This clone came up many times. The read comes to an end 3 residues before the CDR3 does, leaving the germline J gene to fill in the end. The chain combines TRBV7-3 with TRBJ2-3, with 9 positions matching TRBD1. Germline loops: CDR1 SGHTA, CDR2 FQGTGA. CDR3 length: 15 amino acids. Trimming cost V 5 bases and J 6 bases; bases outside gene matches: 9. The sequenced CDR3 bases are TGTGCCAGCAGCATCACAGGGGGCGTCTCGGATACG. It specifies CASSITGGVSDT. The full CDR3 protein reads CASSITGGVSDTQYF.

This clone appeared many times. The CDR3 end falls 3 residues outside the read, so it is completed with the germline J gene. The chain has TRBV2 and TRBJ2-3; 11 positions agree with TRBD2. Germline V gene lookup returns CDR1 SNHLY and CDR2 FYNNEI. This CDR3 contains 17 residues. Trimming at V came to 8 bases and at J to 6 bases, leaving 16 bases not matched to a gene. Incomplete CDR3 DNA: TGTGCCAGCGAGAGTTTGGCTAGCGGGGGGTTGACGGATACG. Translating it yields CASESLASGGLTDT. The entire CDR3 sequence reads CASESLASGGLTDTQYF.

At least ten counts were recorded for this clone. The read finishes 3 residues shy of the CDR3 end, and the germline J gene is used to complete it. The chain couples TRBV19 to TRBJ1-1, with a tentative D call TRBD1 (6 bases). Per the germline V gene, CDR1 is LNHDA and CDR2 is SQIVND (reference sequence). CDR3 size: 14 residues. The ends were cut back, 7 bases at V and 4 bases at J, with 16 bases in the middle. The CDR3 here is CASKEGGASTEAFF. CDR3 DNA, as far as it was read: TGTGCCAGTAAGGAGGGGGGGGCGAGCACTGAA.

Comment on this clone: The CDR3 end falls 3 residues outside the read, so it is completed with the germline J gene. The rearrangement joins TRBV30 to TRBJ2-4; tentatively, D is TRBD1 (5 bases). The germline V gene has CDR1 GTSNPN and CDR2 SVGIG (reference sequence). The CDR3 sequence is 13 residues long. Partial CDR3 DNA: TGTGCCTGGGTAAAGACAGCTAACTATGGT. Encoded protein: CAWVKTANYG. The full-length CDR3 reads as CAWVKTANYGQYF.

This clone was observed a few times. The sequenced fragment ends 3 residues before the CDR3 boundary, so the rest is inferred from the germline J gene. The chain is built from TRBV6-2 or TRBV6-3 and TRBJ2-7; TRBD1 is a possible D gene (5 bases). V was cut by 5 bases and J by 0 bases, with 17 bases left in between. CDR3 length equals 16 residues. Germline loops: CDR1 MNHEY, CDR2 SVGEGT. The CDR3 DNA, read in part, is TGTGCCAGCAGTCCGTTAGGGGAAACCTCCTCCTACGAG. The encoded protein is CASSPLGETSSYE. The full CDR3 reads CASSPLGETSSYEQYF.

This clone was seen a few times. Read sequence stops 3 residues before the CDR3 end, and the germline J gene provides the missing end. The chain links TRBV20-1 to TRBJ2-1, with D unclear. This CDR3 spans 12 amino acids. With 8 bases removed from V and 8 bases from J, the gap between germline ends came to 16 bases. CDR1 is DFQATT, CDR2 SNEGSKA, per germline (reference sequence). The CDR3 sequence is CSPNAYRHEQFF. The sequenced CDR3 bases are TGCAGTCCGAATGCCTATCGTCATGAG.

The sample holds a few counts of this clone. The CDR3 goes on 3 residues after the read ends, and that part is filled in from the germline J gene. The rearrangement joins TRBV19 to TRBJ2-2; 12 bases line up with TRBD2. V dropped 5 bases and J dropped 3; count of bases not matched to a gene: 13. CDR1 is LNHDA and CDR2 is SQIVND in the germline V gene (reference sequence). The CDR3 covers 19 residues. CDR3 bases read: TGTGCCAGTAGTCAGGCTAGCGGGAGGGCCCTGGGGTACACCGGGGAG. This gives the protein CASSQASGRALGYTGE. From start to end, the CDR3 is CASSQASGRALGYTGELFF.

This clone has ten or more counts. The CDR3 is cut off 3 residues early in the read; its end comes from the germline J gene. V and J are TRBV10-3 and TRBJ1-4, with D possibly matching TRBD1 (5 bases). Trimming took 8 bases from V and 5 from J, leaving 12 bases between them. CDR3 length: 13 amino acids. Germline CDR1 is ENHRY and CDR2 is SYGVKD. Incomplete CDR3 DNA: TGTGCCATCGGAAGACAGAAGAATGAAAAA. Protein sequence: CAIGRQKNEK. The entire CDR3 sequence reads CAIGRQKNEKLFF.

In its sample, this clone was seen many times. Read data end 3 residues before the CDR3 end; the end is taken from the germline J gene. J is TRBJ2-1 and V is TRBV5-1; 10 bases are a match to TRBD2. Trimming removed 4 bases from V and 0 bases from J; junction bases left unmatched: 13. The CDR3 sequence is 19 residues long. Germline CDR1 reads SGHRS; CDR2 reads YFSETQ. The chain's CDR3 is CASSGEGASGSNSYNEQFF. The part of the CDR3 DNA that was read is TGCGCCAGCAGCGGGGAGGGAGCTAGCGGGAGTAACTCCTACAATGAG.

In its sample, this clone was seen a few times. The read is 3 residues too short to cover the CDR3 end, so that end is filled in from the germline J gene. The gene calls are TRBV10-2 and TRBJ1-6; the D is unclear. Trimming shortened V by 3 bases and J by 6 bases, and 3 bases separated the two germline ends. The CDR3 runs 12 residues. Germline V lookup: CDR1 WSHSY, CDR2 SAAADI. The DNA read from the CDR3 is TGCGCCAGCAGTGAAGCTAATTCACCC. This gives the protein CASSEANSP. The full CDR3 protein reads CASSEANSPLHF.

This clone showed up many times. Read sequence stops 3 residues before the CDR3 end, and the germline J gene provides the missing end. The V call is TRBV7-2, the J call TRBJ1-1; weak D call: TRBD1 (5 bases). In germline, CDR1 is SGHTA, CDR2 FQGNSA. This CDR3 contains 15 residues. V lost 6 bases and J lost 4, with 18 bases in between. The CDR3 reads CASSPGRGDRTEAFF. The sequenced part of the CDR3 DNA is TGTGCCAGCAGTCCCGGACGGGGGGATCGCACTGAA.

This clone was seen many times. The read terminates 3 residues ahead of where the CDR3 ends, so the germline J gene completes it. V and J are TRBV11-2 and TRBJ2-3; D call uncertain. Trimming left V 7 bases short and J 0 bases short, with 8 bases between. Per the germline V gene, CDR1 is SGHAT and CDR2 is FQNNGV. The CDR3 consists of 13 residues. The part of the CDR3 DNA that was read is TGTGCCAGCACCTCCTTTAGCACAGATACG. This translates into CASTSFSTDT. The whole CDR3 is CASTSFSTDTQYF.

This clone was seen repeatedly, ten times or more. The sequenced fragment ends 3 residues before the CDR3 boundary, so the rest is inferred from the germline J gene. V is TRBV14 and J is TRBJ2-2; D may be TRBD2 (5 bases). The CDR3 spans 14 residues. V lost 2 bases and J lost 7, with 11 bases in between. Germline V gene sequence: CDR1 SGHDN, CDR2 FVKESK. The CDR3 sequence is CASSQLTRVGELFF. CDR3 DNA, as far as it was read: TGTGCCAGCAGCCAACTCACTAGAGTCGGGGAG.